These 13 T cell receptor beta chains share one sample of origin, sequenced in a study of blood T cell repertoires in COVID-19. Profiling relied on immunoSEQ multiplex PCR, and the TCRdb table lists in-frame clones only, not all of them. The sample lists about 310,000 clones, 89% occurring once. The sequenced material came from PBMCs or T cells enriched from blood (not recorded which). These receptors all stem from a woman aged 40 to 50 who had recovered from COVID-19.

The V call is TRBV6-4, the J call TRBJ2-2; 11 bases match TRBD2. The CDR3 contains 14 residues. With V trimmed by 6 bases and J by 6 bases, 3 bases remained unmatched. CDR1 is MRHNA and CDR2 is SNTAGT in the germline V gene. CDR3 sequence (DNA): TGTGCCAGCAGACTAGCGGGAGAGGCCGGGGAGCTGTTTTTT. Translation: CASRLAGEAGELFF.

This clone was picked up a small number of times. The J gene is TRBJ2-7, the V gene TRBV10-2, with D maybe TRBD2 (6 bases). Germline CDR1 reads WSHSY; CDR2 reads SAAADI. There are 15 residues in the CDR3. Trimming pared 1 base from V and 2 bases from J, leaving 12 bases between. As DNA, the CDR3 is TGCGCCAGCAGTGAGTGGGGGGACTCCGCCTACGAGCAGTACTTC. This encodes CASSEWGDSAYEQYF.

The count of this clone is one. The CDR3 bases are TGTGCCAGCAGCTTCCACAGTCTACCCCCTTATAGCAATCAGCCCCAGCATTTT. Amino acids: CASSFHSLPPYSNQPQHF. The chain has TRBV11-2 and TRBJ1-5; the D is unclear. This CDR3 comprises 18 residues. V lost 3 bases and J lost 0, with 18 bases in between. Germline V gene data show CDR1 as SGHAT and CDR2 as FQNNGV.

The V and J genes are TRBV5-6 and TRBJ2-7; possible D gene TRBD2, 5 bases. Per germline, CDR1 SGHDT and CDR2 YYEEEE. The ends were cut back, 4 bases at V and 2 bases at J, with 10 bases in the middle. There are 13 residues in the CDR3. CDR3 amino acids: CASSPGVTYEQYF. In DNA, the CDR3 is TGTGCCAGCAGCCCCGGGGTCACCTACGAGCAGTACTTC. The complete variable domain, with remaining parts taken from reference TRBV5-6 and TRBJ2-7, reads DAGVTQSPTHLIKTRGQQVTLRCSPKSGHDTVSWYQQALGQGPQFIFQYYEEEERQRGNFPDRFSGHQFPNYSSELNVNALLLGDSALYLCASSPGVTYEQYFGPGTRLTVT.

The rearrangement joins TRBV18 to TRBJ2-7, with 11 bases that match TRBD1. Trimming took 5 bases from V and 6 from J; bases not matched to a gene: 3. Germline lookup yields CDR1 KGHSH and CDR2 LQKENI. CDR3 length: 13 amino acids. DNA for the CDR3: TGTGCCAGCTCATGGACAGGGGGCGTCGAGCAGTACTTC. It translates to CASSWTGGVEQYF. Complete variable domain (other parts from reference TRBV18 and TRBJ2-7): NAGVMQNPRHLVRRRGQEARLRCSPMKGHSHVYWYRQLPEEGLKFMVYLQKENIIDESGMPKERFSAEFPKEGPSILRIQQVVRGDSAAYFCASSWTGGVEQYFGPGTRLTVT.

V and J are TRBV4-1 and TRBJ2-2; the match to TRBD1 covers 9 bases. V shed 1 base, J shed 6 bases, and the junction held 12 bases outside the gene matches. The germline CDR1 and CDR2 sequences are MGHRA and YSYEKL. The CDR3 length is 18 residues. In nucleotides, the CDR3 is TGCGCCAGCAGCCAAGTGGGGACAGGGTCAATTCAGCCCGGGGAGCTGTTTTTT. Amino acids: CASSQVGTGSIQPGELFF.

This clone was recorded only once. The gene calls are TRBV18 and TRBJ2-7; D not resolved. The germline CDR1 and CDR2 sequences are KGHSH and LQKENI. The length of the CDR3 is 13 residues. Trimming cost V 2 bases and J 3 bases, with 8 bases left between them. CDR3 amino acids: CASSPVADYEQYF. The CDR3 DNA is TGTGCCAGCTCACCAGTGGCGGACTACGAGCAGTACTTC.

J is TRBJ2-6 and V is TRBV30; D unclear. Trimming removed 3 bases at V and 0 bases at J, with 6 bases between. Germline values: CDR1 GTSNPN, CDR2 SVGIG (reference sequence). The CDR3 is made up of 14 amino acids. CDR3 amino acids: CAWSTSSGANVLTF. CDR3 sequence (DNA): TGTGCCTGGAGCACATCCTCTGGGGCCAACGTCCTGACTTTC.

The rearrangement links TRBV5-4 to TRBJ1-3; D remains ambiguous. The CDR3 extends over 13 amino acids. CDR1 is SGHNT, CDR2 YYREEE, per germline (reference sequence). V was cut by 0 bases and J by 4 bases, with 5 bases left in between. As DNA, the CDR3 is TGTGCCAGCAGCTTGGGTCAGGGAAACACCATATATTTT. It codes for CASSLGQGNTIYF.

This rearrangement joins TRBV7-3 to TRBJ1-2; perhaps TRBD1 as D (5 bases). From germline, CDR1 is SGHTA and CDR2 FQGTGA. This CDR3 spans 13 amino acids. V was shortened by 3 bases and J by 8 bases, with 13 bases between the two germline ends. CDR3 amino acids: CASSFLGAGGYTF. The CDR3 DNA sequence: TGTGCCAGCAGCTTCCTTGGGGCAGGCGGCTACACCTTC.

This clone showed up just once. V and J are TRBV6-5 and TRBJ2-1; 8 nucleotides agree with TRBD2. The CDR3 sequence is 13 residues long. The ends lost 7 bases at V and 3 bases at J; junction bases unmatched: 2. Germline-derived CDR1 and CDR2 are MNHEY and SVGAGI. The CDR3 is CASNRGGYNEQFF. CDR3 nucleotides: TGTGCCAGCAATCGGGGGGGCTACAATGAGCAGTTCTTC.

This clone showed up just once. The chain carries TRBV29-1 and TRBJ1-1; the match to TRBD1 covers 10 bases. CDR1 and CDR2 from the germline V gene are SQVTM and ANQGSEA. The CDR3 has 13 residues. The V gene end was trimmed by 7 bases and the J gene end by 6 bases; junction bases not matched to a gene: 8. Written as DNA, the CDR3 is TGCAGCGCAGGGCACGGACAGGGGGCTGAAGCTTTCTTT. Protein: CSAGHGQGAEAFF.

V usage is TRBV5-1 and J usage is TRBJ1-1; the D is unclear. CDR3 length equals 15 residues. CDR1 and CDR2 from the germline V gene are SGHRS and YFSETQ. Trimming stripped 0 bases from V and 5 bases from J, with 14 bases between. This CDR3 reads CASSLVLAGGTEAFF. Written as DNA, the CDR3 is TGCGCCAGCAGCTTGGTCTTGGCTGGCGGGACTGAAGCTTTCTTT.